This T cell receptor beta chain comes out of a study of T cells in tuberculosis (dated by TCRdb to between 2017 and 2018). For the wider study: In the study, CD1B tetramers and high-throughput TCR immunosequencing were combined to characterize T cells specific for the mycobacterial lipid antigen glucose monomycolate (GMM). A South African clinical cohort compared IGRA-negative adolescents, IGRA-positive adolescents with latent tuberculosis and adults with active tuberculosis, ten per group. PBMC from patients with active tuberculosis were archived either before the start of standard anti-tuberculosis treatment or within 7 days of starting that treatment.

CDR1 and CDR2, looked up from the germline V gene (reference sequence), are MNHNY and SVGAGI. Trimming takes 5 bases off V and 3 bases off J; junction bases not matched to a gene: 6. From the cysteine through the phenylalanine, the CDR3 covers 16 amino acids. CDR3 DNA is the only sequence kept; it has 48 bases, read in frame from the first base. Study-wide findings and limitations: Compared with IGRA-negative controls, TCR-alpha repertoires from active tuberculosis had smaller mean NN-distances to GMM-specific TCRs, which suggests that these TCRs underwent clonal expansion. With the diverse GMM-specific repertoire as input, a classifier achieved more than 85% accuracy (AUROC around 0.88), whereas GEM motif frequencies as input gave approximately 70% accuracy. Clinical samples were selected based on the availability of cryopreserved specimens, with adults included as active tuberculosis cases and adolescents included as controls. Smaller NN-distances were partly driven by shorter CDR3-alpha lengths in active tuberculosis patients, and statistical significance was not reached for the TCR-beta difference.

TCR libraries were generated with the immunoSEQ multiplex PCR assay, using TCR-beta and/or TCR-alpha/delta assays for each sample. The Illumina high-throughput platform was used to sequence the amplified TCR libraries. As for the original processing: Clustering and dimensionality reduction relied on pairwise TCRdist distances among GMM-specific receptors from T cells that were either sorted ex vivo or expanded in vitro. Each clinical repertoire was scored by mean NN-distance, the average TCRdist to the nearest 10% of tetramer-positive reference sequences. GEM TCR motif frequency was computed as the fraction of unique TCRs matching known GEM sequences by V/J usage and CDR3 length. Active tuberculosis was classified by linear discriminant analysis with leave-one-out cross-validation, implemented in scikit-learn. Held by TCRdb, this immuneACCESS table contains in-frame sequences only and omits some clones. Under half of the omission traces to an unresolved V gene where checked; the cause of the rest is unknown. The DNA was the basis for D and trimming; V, J and clone size are from that table. The sample profile shows 30,000 to 40,000 clones; roughly 95% of them were found once. The ten top clones hold around 4.7% of the sample.

Comment on this clone: Which antigen it targets is not known. Base qualities are not at hand, and no much larger clone is one base apart.

Taken with the paper, the label for time point translates to: new active TB diagnosis, blood taken before or within 7 days of starting treatment. The active tuberculosis patients were newly diagnosed, HIV-seronegative South African adults aged 18 years or older. Confirmation of active tuberculosis was based on positive sputum smear microscopy and/or a positive M. tuberculosis culture. Immunosequencing of unsorted cryopreserved PBMC covered, on average, about 93,000 T cells per clinical donor. Sequenced here: PBMCs, sampled at tuberculosis diagnosis. The chain is assembled from TRBV6-6 and TRBJ1-6; 8 bases in the middle match TRBD1. The clonotype was recovered from an adult with tuberculosis. The DNA sequence is as follows: TGTGCCAGCAGTAAGCAGACAGGGGTCTATAATTCACCCCTCCACTTT. This is translated as CASSKQTGVYNSPLHF.